Following are 2 T cell receptor beta chains from one sample sequenced in a study of blood T cell repertoires in COVID-19. This table comes from immunoSEQ multiplex PCR, and its TCRdb copy is limited to in-frame clones, with some not included. The sample shows approximately 250,000 clones, roughly 81% of them seen only once. Material for sequencing was peripheral blood. The receptors here all came from a man aged 45-60 years with acute or convalescent COVID-19.

On this clone itself: Other nucleotide sequences from this sample produce the same CDR3. This chain uses TRBV7-9 with TRBJ2-1; 7 bases align to TRBD1. The ends lost 4 bases at V and 4 bases at J; junction bases unmatched: 7. The CDR3 has 15 amino acids. CDR1 and CDR2 from the germline V gene are SEHNR and FQNEAQ (reference sequence). CDR3 sequence reads: CASSSPDRAYNEQFF. The DNA of the CDR3 is TGTGCCAGCAGCTCACCCGACAGGGCGTACAATGAGCAGTTCTTC.

The V call is TRBV24-1, the J call TRBJ2-7; possibly TRBD1 for D (6 bases). Trimming removed 6 bases at V and 3 bases at J, with 11 bases between. CDR1 KGHDR and CDR2 SFDVKD come from the germline V gene. The CDR3 loop spans 13 amino acids. CDR3 coding DNA: TGTGCCACCAGTTCATCACAGGGCTACGAGCAGTACTTC. Its protein is CATSSSQGYEQYF.